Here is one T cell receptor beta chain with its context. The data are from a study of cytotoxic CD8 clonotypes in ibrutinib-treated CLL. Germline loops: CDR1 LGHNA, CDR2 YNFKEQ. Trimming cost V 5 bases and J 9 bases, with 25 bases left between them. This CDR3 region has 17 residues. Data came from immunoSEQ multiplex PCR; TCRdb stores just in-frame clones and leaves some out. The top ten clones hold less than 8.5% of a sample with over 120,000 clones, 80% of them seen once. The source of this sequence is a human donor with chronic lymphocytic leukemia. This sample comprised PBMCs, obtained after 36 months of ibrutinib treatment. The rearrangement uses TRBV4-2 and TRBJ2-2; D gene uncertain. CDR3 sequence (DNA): TGTGCCAGCAGCGGACGGAGTACCCTAGGGAAACACCGGGAGCTGTTTTTT. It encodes CASSGRSTLGKHRELFF.